Listed below are T cell receptor beta chains from one sample, sequenced in a study of T cells in Graves' hyperthyroidism and ophthalmopathy. TCRdb re-called the multiplex PCR reads through MiXCR, storing one row per CDR3 protein. Seen here are roughly 290,000 distinct CDR3 sequences, roughly 14% observed once, and the top ten hold approximately 7.8%. The source material was blood. These receptors were taken from a woman aged 30 to 39 with Graves' hyperthyroidism that later progressed to Graves' ophthalmopathy. Both conserved end residues are part of each CDR3. The order of the fields is D gene, V gene, clone size, J gene, CDR3 protein, CDR3 DNA. The D gene is left open where the match is weak. Clone size is stated in some rows and not others, as once, few, many or a class when expanded.

D: .; V: TRBV7-9; size: many; J: TRBJ2-7; CDR3: CASSARDSYEQYF; DNA: TGTGCCAGCAGCGCCCGGGATTCCTACGAGCAGTACTTC
D: .; V: TRBV2; size: many; J: TRBJ2-5; CDR3: CASSEVTGETQYF; DNA: TGTGCCAGCAGTGAAGTTACCGGGGAGACCCAGTACTTC
D: TRBD2; V: TRBV4-1; size: many; J: TRBJ2-5; CDR3: CASSQESGGETQYF; DNA: TGCGCCAGCAGCCAAGAAAGCGGGGGAGAGACCCAGTACTTC
D: TRBD2; V: TRBV7-9; size: few; J: TRBJ2-7; CDR3: CASSLATSGVNYEQYF; DNA: TGTGCCAGCAGCTTAGCGACTAGCGGGGTGAACTACGAGCAGTACTTC
D: TRBD1; V: TRBV19; size: .; J: TRBJ2-5; CDR3: CASSAGGMGETQYF; DNA: TGTGCCAGTAGTGCAGGGGGTATGGGAGAGACCCAGTACTTC
D: TRBD2; V: TRBV12-3/TRBV12-4; size: many; J: TRBJ2-7; CDR3: CASSPVRRGGPYEQYF; DNA: TGTGCCAGCAGTCCAGTCAGGAGGGGAGGGCCCTACGAGCAGTACTTC
D: .; V: TRBV7-9; size: many; J: TRBJ2-7; CDR3: CASSLSPNYEQYF; DNA: TGTGCCAGCAGCTTATCCCCCAATTACGAGCAGTACTTC
D: TRBD1; V: TRBV14; size: .; J: TRBJ2-5; CDR3: CASSPITGGGETQYF; DNA: TGTGCCAGCAGCCCAATAACAGGGGGAGGCGAGACCCAGTACTTC
D: .; V: TRBV3-2; size: many; J: TRBJ2-7; CDR3: CASSQKTSGRRDEQYF; DNA: TGTGCCAGCAGCCAAAAGACTAGCGGGAGACGGGACGAGCAGTACTTC
D: .; V: TRBV3-2; size: many; J: TRBJ2-1; CDR3: CASSQNTLKWGNEQFF; DNA: TGTGCCAGCAGCCAAAATACTCTTAAATGGGGCAATGAGCAGTTCTTC
D: .; V: TRBV9; size: many; J: TRBJ2-7; CDR3: CASTETGTTYEQYF; DNA: TGTGCCAGCACCGAAACCGGGACCACTTACGAGCAGTACTTC
D: TRBD1; V: TRBV18; size: many; J: TRBJ2-2; CDR3: CASSGTGTAGELFF; DNA: TGTGCCAGCTCCGGGACAGGGACAGCCGGGGAGCTGTTTTTT
D: .; V: TRBV11-2; size: many; J: TRBJ1-3; CDR3: CASSLSGVSGSGNTIYF; DNA: TGTGCCAGCAGCTTAAGTGGGGTCTCCGGCTCTGGAAACACCATATATTTT
D: .; V: TRBV30; size: many; J: TRBJ2-7; CDR3: CAWSGREQYF; DNA: TGTGCCTGGAGCGGCCGCGAGCAGTACTTC
D: .; V: TRBV6-2/TRBV6-3; size: many; J: TRBJ2-2; CDR3: CASSYPGELFF; DNA: TGTGCCAGCAGTTACCCCGGGGAGCTGTTTTTT
D: TRBD1; V: TRBV10-3; size: many; J: TRBJ1-5; CDR3: CAISRTGNSNQPQHF; DNA: TGTGCCATCAGCAGGACAGGCAATAGCAATCAGCCCCAGCATTTT
D: .; V: TRBV29-1; size: .; J: TRBJ1-3; CDR3: CSVEEGNTIYF; DNA: TGCAGCGTTGAGGAAGGGAACACCATATATTTT
D: .; V: TRBV20-1; size: many; J: TRBJ2-1; CDR3: CSASHVAQFF; DNA: TGCAGTGCCAGCCATGTGGCGCAGTTCTTC
D: TRBD2; V: TRBV4-1; size: many; J: TRBJ2-7; CDR3: CASSHRLAGGASYEQYF; DNA: TGCGCCAGCAGCCACCGACTAGCGGGAGGTGCCTCCTACGAGCAGTACTTC
D: .; V: TRBV5-1; size: many; J: TRBJ2-7; CDR3: CASSLGYSRSYEQYF; DNA: TGCGCCAGCAGCTTGGGATACTCCCGCTCCTACGAGCAGTACTTC
D: TRBD2; V: TRBV28; size: many; J: TRBJ2-5; CDR3: CASSIRTLAGGAGTQYF; DNA: TGTGCCAGCAGTATCAGGACTTTAGCGGGAGGGGCTGGGACCCAGTACTTC
D: .; V: TRBV28; size: .; J: TRBJ2-7; CDR3: CASLQGGSEQYF; DNA: TGTGCCAGCCTACAAGGGGGTTCCGAGCAGTACTTC
D: .; V: TRBV20-1; size: few; J: TRBJ2-1; CDR3: CSASLSLAPYNEQFF; DNA: TGCAGTGCTAGTCTATCGCTAGCGCCGTACAATGAGCAGTTCTTC
D: .; V: TRBV4-2; size: many; J: TRBJ1-1; CDR3: CASSQDVLGGSEAFF; DNA: TGTGCCAGCAGCCAAGATGTGTTGGGGGGGTCTGAAGCTTTCTTT
D: .; V: TRBV5-6; size: many; J: TRBJ1-2; CDR3: CASSVGRFGGRGYTF; DNA: TGTGCCAGCAGCGTGGGGAGATTTGGGGGGCGCGGCTACACCTTC
D: TRBD1; V: TRBV19; size: many; J: TRBJ1-1; CDR3: CASSRQGLNTEAFF; DNA: TGTGCCAGTAGTCGACAGGGCCTGAACACTGAAGCTTTCTTT
D: .; V: TRBV28; size: many; J: TRBJ1-2; CDR3: CASLGRWPGYTF; DNA: TGTGCCAGCCTTGGGCGGTGGCCTGGCTACACCTTC
D: TRBD1; V: TRBV3-1; size: .; J: TRBJ1-4; CDR3: CASSPRDRGANEKLFF; DNA: TGTGCCAGCAGCCCCAGGGACAGGGGGGCTAATGAAAAACTGTTTTTT
D: .; V: TRBV27; size: many; J: TRBJ2-7; CDR3: CASSFNGGSYEQYF; DNA: TGTGCCAGCAGTTTTAACGGGGGCTCCTACGAGCAGTACTTC
D: TRBD2; V: TRBV4-2; size: .; J: TRBJ2-1; CDR3: CASSQDRGRAVYNEQFF; DNA: TGTGCCAGCAGCCAAGACAGAGGGAGGGCAGTCTACAATGAGCAGTTCTTC
D: .; V: TRBV5-8; size: few; J: TRBJ2-5; CDR3: CASTPSGTQEETQYF; DNA: TGTGCCAGCACCCCATCCGGGACACAAGAAGAGACCCAGTACTTC
D: TRBD2; V: TRBV7-8; size: many; J: TRBJ2-1; CDR3: CASSWGLAGAHEQFF; DNA: TGTGCCAGCAGCTGGGGACTAGCGGGAGCCCATGAGCAGTTCTTC
D: .; V: TRBV9; size: many; J: TRBJ2-7; CDR3: CASSVDNKPYEQYF; DNA: TGTGCCAGCAGCGTAGACAATAAGCCCTACGAGCAGTACTTC
D: .; V: TRBV29-1; size: .; J: TRBJ2-1; CDR3: CSVEGLNPSSYNEQSF; DNA: TGCAGCGTTGAAGGCCTAAACCCCAGCTCCTACAATGAGCAGTCCTTC
D: .; V: TRBV11-2; size: many; J: TRBJ1-1; CDR3: CASTEPQVEAFF; DNA: TGTGCCAGCACCGAACCGCAGGTTGAAGCTTTCTTT
D: .; V: TRBV7-2; size: many; J: TRBJ2-6; CDR3: CASSSLSGANVLTF; DNA: TGTGCCAGCAGCTCTTTATCTGGGGCCAACGTCCTGACTTTC
D: TRBD2; V: TRBV4-1; size: many; J: TRBJ2-7; CDR3: CASSQVMGRASDSYEQYF; DNA: TGCGCCAGCAGCCAAGTGATGGGGAGGGCCTCAGACTCCTACGAGCAGTACTTC
D: TRBD2; V: TRBV27; size: many; J: TRBJ2-3; CDR3: CASSSLAGGTTDTQYF; DNA: TGTGCCAGCAGTTCGCTAGCGGGAGGTACCACAGATACGCAGTATTTT
D: TRBD1; V: TRBV5-5; size: .; J: TRBJ2-2; CDR3: CASSLLGTVGTGELFF; DNA: TGTGCCAGCAGCTTGCTTGGGACAGTGGGTACCGGGGAGCTGTTTTTT
D: TRBD1; V: TRBV20-1; size: many; J: TRBJ1-5; CDR3: CSATDRVEQPQHF; DNA: TGCAGTGCTACTGACAGGGTCGAACAGCCCCAGCATTTT
D: TRBD1; V: TRBV28; size: few; J: TRBJ1-1; CDR3: CAGSPDRGPHEAFF; DNA: TGTGCCGGCAGTCCCGACAGGGGGCCCCATGAAGCTTTCTTT